The source of this T cell receptor beta chain is a study of shared clonotypes between healthy human individuals. In the study overall: The study drew on two women and three men aged 18 to 49 as donors. Study-wide findings and caveats: The small donor group covered limited genetic and exposure diversity.

Remarks on this clone: The antigen is not known.

Across several immunoSEQ plates, the genomic DNA of each subset was split evenly. Here immunoSEQ multiplex PCR was the method, and the copy in TCRdb shows in-frame clones only, minus some. The sample records some 2,400,000 clones, under 97% being singletons. Trimming took 8 bases from V and 2 from J, leaving 15 bases between them. Germline CDR1 is LNHNV and CDR2 is YYDKDF (reference sequence). This CDR3 region has 15 residues. The chain is built from TRBV15 and TRBJ1-4; perhaps TRBD1 as D (6 bases). This receptor was taken from a man aged 18 to 35 in good health. Sequenced sample: naive CD4+ T cells sorted from blood. Specified subset: CD45RA+ positively selected. The CDR3 DNA sequence: TGTGCCACCGGCCGACAGGTGTCCACTAATGAAAAACTGTTTTTT. This encodes CATGRQVSTNEKLFF.